A selection of T cell receptor beta chains follows, all from one sample in a study of control samples from healthy donors and cancer patients. Profiled with immunoSEQ multiplex PCR; TCRdb holds only in-frame clones, not every one. Altogether tens of thousands of clones are present, 70% to 90% being singletons, with the ten largest covering 7.2%. The material sequenced was blood. Source of these receptors: a man in his forties or fifties in good health. Each CDR3 is given with its conserved first and last residue. The D gene is left open where the match is weak. A row's size may be missing; if present it is once, few, many or a size class.

TRBJ2-3 | NA | TRBV2 | TRBD1 | CASSDRGQTDTQYF
TRBJ1-2 | NA | TRBV3-1/TRBV3-2 | TRBD1 | CASSPLDRGVGYTF
TRBJ1-6 | few | TRBV18 | NA | CASSPLRDAGQSPLHF
TRBJ2-7 | once | TRBV5-1 | TRBD1 | CASSSDRGYEQYF
TRBJ1-1 | NA | TRBV5-1 | NA | CASSLGAPRTEAFF
TRBJ2-7 | NA | TRBV5-6 | NA | CASSQGLGVRNEQYF
TRBJ2-1 | NA | TRBV4-1 | NA | CASSLVTAGTGTYNEQFF
TRBJ2-2 | NA | TRBV6-1 | TRBD1 | CASSERDRGLSSVGELFF
TRBJ2-1 | NA | TRBV2 | NA | CASGLAEQFF
TRBJ2-3 | NA | TRBV3-1/TRBV3-2 | TRBD2 | CASSQELAGGRGQYF
TRBJ2-7 | NA | TRBV5-1 | TRBD1 | CASSGQGADEQYF
TRBJ2-7 | NA | TRBV11-3 | TRBD1 | CASSLDSGQGTHEQYF
TRBJ2-5 | NA | TRBV6-5 | NA | CASSYRPGKETQYF
TRBJ2-7 | NA | TRBV7-2 | TRBD1 | CASSIGQGTSYEQYF
TRBJ2-7 | NA | TRBV4-1 | TRBD1 | CASSQGTGTHEQYF
TRBJ1-6 | once | TRBV2 | NA | CASSEVTSYNSPLHF
TRBJ2-7 | NA | TRBV6-5 | NA | CASSYRAWVAREQYF
TRBJ2-2 | NA | TRBV5-5 | TRBD1 | CASSLEGQGSRELFF
TRBJ2-5 | once | TRBV5-1 | NA | CASSRRQTETQYF
TRBJ2-1 | once | TRBV18 | TRBD2 | CASLPFSGGSSNEQFF
TRBJ2-2 | NA | TRBV7-6 | NA | CASSLVLTSRLNTGELFF
TRBJ2-1 | NA | TRBV2 | TRBD2 | CASSEIWASGGRNEQFF
TRBJ1-2 | NA | TRBV4-1 | NA | CASSQGNYGYTF
TRBJ1-5 | NA | TRBV11-2 | TRBD1 | CASSPRDRATPQHF
TRBJ1-5 | NA | TRBV10-3 | TRBD1 | CAIRDPDRGTFGNQPQHF
TRBJ2-1 | NA | TRBV5-6 | NA | CASILGGGPYNEQFF
TRBJ1-4 | NA | TRBV29-1 | NA | CSVEDIGSTTNEKLFF
TRBJ1-4 | NA | TRBV9 | NA | CASSGGEKLFF
TRBJ1-3 | NA | TRBV7-2 | NA | CASSRGERGNTIYF
TRBJ2-1 | NA | TRBV5-1 | NA | CASSPGYNEQFF
TRBJ2-1 | NA | TRBV3-1/TRBV3-2 | TRBD1 | CASSYGTGYNEQFF
TRBJ2-7 | NA | TRBV5-1 | TRBD1 | CASSGGQISYEQYF
TRBJ1-1 | NA | TRBV6-5 | TRBD1 | CASSSWDRANTEAFF
TRBJ1-6 | NA | TRBV4-1 | NA | CASSQLRGEPLHF
TRBJ2-3 | NA | TRBV11-3 | NA | CASSLGPGHTDTQYF
TRBJ2-7 | NA | TRBV19 | NA | CASSIFRGTGYEQYF
TRBJ2-3 | NA | TRBV10-2 | TRBD2 | CASSQTSGPRTDTQYF
TRBJ1-4 | NA | TRBV30 | TRBD1 | CAWGGPGQGSTKLFF
TRBJ2-2 | NA | TRBV9 | NA | CASTDLTGELFF
TRBJ1-5 | NA | TRBV10-2 | NA | CASTEDRASNQPQHF
TRBJ2-2 | NA | TRBV10-3 | NA | CAISEGLTGELFF
TRBJ2-7 | NA | TRBV3-1/TRBV3-2 | NA | CASSPRGGPYEQYF
TRBJ1-4 | few | TRBV6-6 | NA | CASNRGANEKLFF
TRBJ1-1 | NA | TRBV29-1 | NA | CSVEEGPNTEAFF
TRBJ1-1 | NA | TRBV7-9 | NA | CASSLVGVNTEAFF
TRBJ2-2 | NA | TRBV7-9 | NA | CASSLGAGTDTGELFF
TRBJ2-3 | NA | TRBV11-2 | TRBD2 | CASSLYSGGASDTQYF
TRBJ2-4 | NA | TRBV4-2 | TRBD2 | CASSQARTSGGALTKNIQYF
TRBJ1-2 | NA | TRBV18 | NA | CASSPGLLDYGYTF
TRBJ2-7 | NA | TRBV6-1 | TRBD2 | CASSEGRSGGLSYEQYF
TRBJ1-2 | NA | TRBV7-9 | TRBD1 | CASSLWDREGYGYTF
TRBJ2-1 | NA | TRBV3-1/TRBV3-2 | NA | CASSQESSDEQFF
TRBJ1-4 | NA | TRBV30 | NA | CACRGHANEKLFF